The source of this T cell receptor (beta chain) is a study of blood T cell repertoires in COVID-19 (dated by TCRdb to the early 2020s). Some background on the complete study: Samples from collaborators originated in the United States, Italy and Spain and spanned both the acute and convalescent phases of COVID-19. Deeply sampled blood TCRbeta repertoires from subjects exposed to, actively infected with, or recovered from COVID-19 were included in the dataset. The material from the prospective study consisted of cDNA or gDNA derived from T cells, B-cell-depleted T cells, or PBMCs. Samples came from the ongoing ImmuneRACE study (first 160 participants) plus 1,254 subjects from 6 global collaborators. The repertoires were made available in a free public database intended to serve as a resource for research on the immune response to SARS-CoV-2. Where available, HLA class I and class II types were obtained from metadata supplied by the sample provider rather than from assay-based typing. Nearly every sample came with metadata listing a de-identified subject ID, COVID-19 status, age in years and sex.

The research as a whole found: How much clinical and demographic metadata was included differed by source and by participant, and the metadata was provided uncurated.

From its cysteine to its phenylalanine, the CDR3 spans 13 amino acids. Only the CDR3 DNA is retained, 39 bases long and in frame from the first base. V is trimmed back by 7 bases and J by 8 bases, and the junction contains 8 bases that no gene match accounts for. Per the germline V gene, MNHEY is the CDR1 and SVGAGI is the CDR2. TCRbeta CDR3 regions were amplified from genomic DNA using the immunoSEQ Assay, a bias-controlled multiplex PCR. Per the source publication's procedure: Within the assay, amplification of reference gene primers was used to estimate how many nucleated cells each sample contained. To quantify the absolute abundance of each unique TCRbeta CDR3 rearrangement, sequence reads were collapsed and filtered. For each sample, productive Simpson clonality was calculated as the square root of Simpson's diversity index over productive rearrangements. This is the immuneACCESS table as TCRdb keeps it, with only in-frame sequences that have V and J called. A part of the clones is gone; compared with another copy, unresolved V genes explain less than half, and the rest is unexplained. V and J calls and clone size are given by that table; D and trimming were obtained from the DNA. The sample table holds about 170,000 clones, of which around 84% were seen once. The ten largest account for less than 3.5% of the sample.

Only one count was recorded for this clone. It has no known antigen specificity. No much larger clone is present one base from it, and per-base qualities are unavailable. Whole blood was collected in K2EDTA tubes by collaborating institutions according to the institutions' own protocols. For TCRbeta analysis, collaborators shipped samples as frozen whole blood, isolated PBMCs, or DNA extracted from either of those sample types. This receptor chain uses TRBV6-5 and TRBJ2-3; 8 junctional bases match TRBD2. The clonotype comes from a human donor with acute or convalescent COVID-19. The donor label of this sample is uncertain. The sample consisted of peripheral blood. The CDR3 region has the sequence CASTTGGRGTQYF. The bases read TGTGCCAGCACTACGGGGGGGAGGGGTACGCAGTATTTT.